This is a list of T cell receptor beta chains from one sample in a study of blood T cells in healthy people across ages. MiXCR, run by TCRdb on the 5' RACE reads, gives a single entry per CDR3 protein. The sample has 1.5 million to 2 million distinct CDR3 sequences; roughly 30% are singletons. The specimen sequenced was blood. These receptors all stem from a woman in her 30s in good health. Each CDR3 is given with its conserved first and last residue. Each record gives: V gene, D gene, clone size, J gene, CDR3 protein, CDR3 DNA. D genes are given only for firm matches. Rows may omit the clone size; those that give it use once, few, many or a size class.

>TRBV7-2|TRBD2|few|TRBJ2-3
CASSQTGLAFSTDTQYF
TGTGCCAGCAGCCAAACCGGACTAGCGTTTAGCACAGATACGCAGTATTTT
>TRBV9|NA|NA|TRBJ1-1
CASSVARDTAEAFF
TGTGCCAGCAGCGTAGCTAGGGACACCGCTGAAGCTTTCTTT
>TRBV24-1|TRBD1|few|TRBJ2-2
CATSDPTGGVDTGELFF
TGTGCCACCAGTGACCCGACAGGGGGCGTAGACACCGGGGAGCTGTTTTTT
>TRBV20-1|TRBD2|few|TRBJ2-1
CSASGPLSGSWDKQFF
TGCAGTGCTAGTGGGCCCCTTAGCGGGAGTTGGGATAAGCAGTTCTTC
>TRBV10-3|NA|NA|TRBJ2-7
CAISGREAHPYEQYF
TGTGCCATCAGTGGCCGGGAAGCTCATCCCTACGAGCAGTACTTC
>TRBV18|TRBD1|many|TRBJ2-7
CASSPPRQGAKASSYEQYF
TGTGCCAGCTCACCACCGAGACAGGGGGCAAAGGCCTCCTCCTACGAGCAGTACTTC
>TRBV7-2|TRBD2|many|TRBJ2-7
CASSSGLAGVDEQYF
TGTGCCAGCAGTTCTGGACTAGCGGGAGTGGACGAGCAGTACTTC
>TRBV7-6|NA|many|TRBJ2-1
CASSPNGDEQFF
TGTGCCAGCAGTCCGAACGGCGATGAGCAGTTCTTC
>TRBV11-2|NA|NA|TRBJ2-1
CASSSVGAGLYNEQFF
TGTGCCAGCAGCTCAGTGGGGGCGGGTCTGTACAATGAGCAGTTCTTC
>TRBV14|NA|NA|TRBJ2-7
CASSQDLAGTHEQYF
TGTGCCAGCAGCCAAGATCTTGCAGGGACCCACGAGCAGTACTTC
>TRBV28|NA|NA|TRBJ1-2
CASSLRTLPGYTF
TGTGCCAGCAGTTTGAGGACACTTCCGGGCTACACCTTC
>TRBV19|NA|few|TRBJ2-6
CASSIRGGPGANVLTF
TGTGCCAGTAGTATAAGAGGAGGTCCCGGGGCCAACGTCCTGACTTTC
>TRBV11-1|NA|NA|TRBJ2-3
CASSPRTDPYTDTQYF
TGTGCCAGCAGCCCACGCACAGATCCTTACACAGATACGCAGTATTTT
>TRBV18|TRBD1|few|TRBJ1-1
CASSPGRGRITEAFF
TGTGCCAGCTCACCGGGGAGGGGGCGAATCACTGAAGCTTTCTTT
>TRBV11-2|NA|few|TRBJ2-6
CTSSLAQGANVLTF
TGTACCAGCAGCCTCGCTCAGGGGGCCAACGTCCTGACTTTC
>TRBV6-6|NA|NA|TRBJ2-7
CASSYDQAYNEQYF
TGTGCCAGCAGTTACGATCAGGCTTACAATGAGCAGTACTTC
>TRBV4-1|TRBD1|few|TRBJ1-2
CASSQEGQYGYTF
TGCGCCAGCAGCCAAGAGGGACAGTATGGCTACACCTTC
>TRBV3-1|NA|many|TRBJ2-7
CATGGGTLVYEQYF
TGTGCCACCGGGGGCGGAACGTTAGTTTACGAGCAGTACTTC
>TRBV30|NA|NA|TRBJ2-5
CAWSTGMRETQYF
TGTGCCTGGAGTACAGGGATGCGGGAGACCCAGTACTTC
>TRBV30|TRBD2|NA|TRBJ2-3
CARGDAGDTQYF
TGTGCCCGGGGGGACGCGGGAGATACGCAGTATTTT
>TRBV29-1|NA|NA|TRBJ2-3
CSGLASQADTQYF
TGCAGCGGTCTAGCGTCACAGGCAGATACGCAGTATTTT
>TRBV6-5|TRBD2|NA|TRBJ2-1
CASSRGLASNEQFF
TGTGCCAGCAGTCGGGGACTAGCGTCCAATGAGCAGTTCTTC
>TRBV12-3/TRBV12-4|NA|NA|TRBJ2-5
CASRRATTGQETQYF
TGTGCCAGCAGGCGAGCAACGACAGGTCAAGAGACCCAGTACTTC
>TRBV7-9|NA|many|TRBJ2-1
CASSLAELAFDEQFF
TGTGCCAGCAGCTTAGCTGAGCTAGCTTTCGATGAGCAGTTCTTC
>TRBV12-3/TRBV12-4|TRBD2|NA|TRBJ2-5
CASSPGLGDFATQYF
TGTGCCAGCAGCCCTGGACTAGGGGATTTTGCGACCCAGTACTTC
>TRBV2|NA|NA|TRBJ1-2
CASSDSGPITGYTF
TGTGCCAGCAGTGATTCCGGGCCTATAACAGGCTACACCTTC
>TRBV20-1|TRBD2|NA|TRBJ2-7
CSAAGSSGGTYEQYF
TGCAGTGCTGCCGGATCTAGCGGGGGTACCTACGAGCAGTACTTC
>TRBV6-4|TRBD2|NA|TRBJ2-5
CASSVPFSGGVGETQYF
TGTGCCAGCAGTGTCCCCTTTAGCGGGGGGGTTGGAGAGACCCAGTACTTC
>TRBV20-1|TRBD2|NA|TRBJ2-7
CSARPSGRAPYEQYF
TGCAGTGCCCGCCCCAGCGGGAGAGCCCCCTACGAGCAGTACTTC
>TRBV12-3/TRBV12-4|NA|once|TRBJ1-4
CASGRSEVDTRFF
TGTGCCAGCGGGAGGTCAGAGGTAGACACGCGGTTTTTT
>TRBV7-2|TRBD2|many|TRBJ2-5
CASSWGLAGGETQYF
TGTGCCAGCAGCTGGGGACTAGCGGGAGGCGAGACCCAGTACTTC
>TRBV28|NA|many|TRBJ1-1
CASSLLYTEAFF
TGTGCCAGCTCTTTGCTTTATACTGAAGCTTTCTTT
>TRBV7-9|NA|NA|TRBJ2-3
CASSLNQDSSTDTQYF
TGTGCCAGCAGCCTGAATCAGGACAGTAGCACAGATACGCAGTATTTT
>TRBV20-1|TRBD2|few|TRBJ2-3
CSARGGTSGRGESTDTQYF
TGCAGTGCTAGGGGGGGGACTAGCGGCCGGGGGGAGAGCACAGATACGCAGTATTTT
>TRBV29-1|TRBD2|many|TRBJ2-7
CSVATSGRNEQYF
TGCAGCGTCGCGACTAGCGGGAGAAACGAGCAGTACTTC